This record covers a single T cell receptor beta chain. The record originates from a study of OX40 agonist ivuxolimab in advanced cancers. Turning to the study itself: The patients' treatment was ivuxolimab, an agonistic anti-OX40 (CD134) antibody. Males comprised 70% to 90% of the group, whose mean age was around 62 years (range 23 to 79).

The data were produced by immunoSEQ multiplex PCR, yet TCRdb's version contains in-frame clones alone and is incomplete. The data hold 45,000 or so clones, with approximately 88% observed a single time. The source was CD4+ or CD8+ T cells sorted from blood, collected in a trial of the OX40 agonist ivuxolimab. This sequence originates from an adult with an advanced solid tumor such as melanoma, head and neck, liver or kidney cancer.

In DNA form, the CDR3 reads TGTGCCAGCAGATTAAAGGTCGGGACTAGCGGGTACGAGCAGTACTTC. Its translation: CASRLKVGTSGYEQYF. The gene calls are TRBV21-1 and TRBJ2-7; the table names TRBD2, a call not compared with the DNA. TRBV21-1 corresponds to a pseudogene. This CDR3 spans 16 amino acids.